A single sample gave rise to the 17 T cell receptor beta chains below, sequenced in a study of Tregs in tolerant kidney transplant recipients. Related graft donors supplied nonmyeloablative bone marrow transplants, and mixed chimerism was transient. Clones were read by immunoSEQ multiplex PCR, and TCRdb kept only the in-frame ones, dropping some. The table lists 50,000 to 65,000 clones, 87% of them singletons. Sequenced material: CD4+ T cells from blood (PBMCs), taken 6 months after the transplant. The receptors here all came from a human patient who received a combined kidney and bone marrow transplant. Some T cells here may be from the graft donor.

The chain couples TRBV5-1 to TRBJ2-1; tentatively, D is TRBD1 (6 bases). CDR1 SGHRS and CDR2 YFSETQ come from the germline V gene. Trimming shortened V by 2 bases and J by 5 bases, and 8 bases separated the two germline ends. The length of the CDR3 is 13 residues. In nucleotides, the CDR3 is TGCGCCAGCAGCTTAGCAGGGGACAATGAGCAGTTCTTC. Encoded protein: CASSLAGDNEQFF.

DNA of the CDR3: TGCGCCAGCAGGCTCGGACAGACCCCAGCCGGCTACCGGGACACTGAAGCTTTCTTT. It is translated as CASRLGQTPAGYRDTEAFF. The chain links TRBV5-1 to TRBJ1-1; possibly TRBD1 for D (6 bases). The CDR3 runs 19 residues. The V gene's germline CDR1 is SGHRS and CDR2 YFSETQ. V gave up 5 bases and J gave up 3 bases, with 29 bases separating them.

This clone was recorded only once. The chain carries TRBV9 and TRBJ2-2; 8 bases align to TRBD2. Germline V CDR1 and CDR2: SGDLS, YYNGEE. J lost 1 base, V lost 4 bases, and 9 bases had no gene match. The CDR3 is 17 amino acids. CDR3 residues: CASSPGPRGGNTGELFF. As DNA, the CDR3 is TGTGCCAGCAGCCCAGGCCCTCGGGGGGGGAACACCGGGGAGCTGTTTTTT.

This chain joins TRBV11-2 and TRBJ1-1; 7 positions match TRBD1. The CDR3 covers 13 residues. The germline CDR1 and CDR2 sequences are SGHAT and FQNNGV. V was clipped by 5 bases and J by 6 bases; unmatched bases: 6. The CDR3 nucleotides read TGTGCCAGCAGCCGGACAGGATACGCTGAAGCTTTCTTT. This translates into CASSRTGYAEAFF.

The genes are TRBV28 and TRBJ2-3; 7 bases match TRBD1. This CDR3 contains 13 residues. The germline gives CDR1 MDHEN, CDR2 SYDVKM. V was pared by 5 bases and J by 4 bases, with 3 bases of the junction left unmatched. The CDR3 region has the DNA TGTGCCAGCAGTAACAGGGGACCAGATACGCAGTATTTT. It is translated as CASSNRGPDTQYF.

The V call is TRBV2, the J call TRBJ1-1; 7 bases line up with TRBD1. The CDR3 spans 14 residues. In germline, CDR1 is SNHLY, CDR2 FYNNEI. Trimming removed 7 bases from V and 4 bases from J; junction bases left unmatched: 9. Here the CDR3 DNA reads TGTGCCAGCAACAGACGACAGGGAAGCACTGAAGCTTTCTTT. Protein product: CASNRRQGSTEAFF.

The chain combines TRBV7-6 with TRBJ2-4, with 10 bases aligning to TRBD2. From germline, CDR1 is SGHVS and CDR2 FNYEAQ. This CDR3 has 16 residues. After removal of 2 bases from V and 2 bases from J, the junction contained 3 bases not matched to a gene. The chain's CDR3 is CASSLPAGGPKNIQYF. CDR3 nucleotides: TGTGCCAGCAGCTTACCAGCGGGAGGGCCCAAAAACATTCAGTACTTC.

The rearrangement links TRBV10-3 to TRBJ1-5; TRBD1 matches at 11 bases. With V trimmed by 1 base and J by 5 bases, 4 bases remained unmatched. Germline V gene data show CDR1 as ENHRY and CDR2 as SYGVKD. The CDR3 sequence is 16 residues long. The CDR3 spells CAISEWGTGGDQPQHF. CDR3 sequence (DNA): TGTGCCATCAGTGAGTGGGGGACAGGGGGAGATCAGCCCCAGCATTTT.

J is TRBJ1-4 and V is TRBV27; D possibly corresponds to TRBD1 (5 bases). In germline, CDR1 is MNHEY, CDR2 SMNVEV (reference sequence). V lost 4 bases and J lost 8, with 17 bases in between. The length of the CDR3 is 15 residues. The CDR3 sequence is CASSSRAGGAEKLFF. CDR3 DNA sequence: TGTGCCAGCAGTTCCCGCGCAGGAGGGGCAGAAAAACTGTTTTTT.

V gene TRBV4-3 combines with J gene TRBJ2-1; 9 bases fit TRBD1. In germline, CDR1 is LGHNA, CDR2 YSLEER. After removal of 6 bases from V and 6 bases from J, the junction contained 18 bases not matched to a gene. This CDR3 comprises 18 residues. CDR3 sequence: CASRKSVPGQGLGNEQFF. The CDR3 nucleotides are TGCGCCAGCAGGAAAAGTGTCCCCGGACAGGGGCTGGGCAATGAGCAGTTCTTC.

The chain recombines TRBV7-9 with TRBJ2-2; D is possibly TRBD2 (5 bases). V was cut by 7 bases and J by 0 bases, with 12 bases left in between. The CDR3 is made up of 15 amino acids. Germline-derived CDR1 and CDR2 are SEHNR and FQNEAQ (reference sequence). CDR3 sequence (DNA): TGTGCCAGCACCATTAGCGCCGCGAACACCGGGGAGCTGTTTTTT. It is translated as CASTISAANTGELFF.

The genes are TRBV7-2 and TRBJ1-5, with D possibly TRBD1 on 6 matching bases. Germline lookup yields CDR1 SGHTA and CDR2 FQGNSA. The CDR3 loop spans 16 amino acids. Trimming took off 3 bases at V and 6 bases at J, with 18 bases between the two ends. CDR3 in amino acids: CASSLGTRGAGQPQHF. The DNA for the CDR3 is TGTGCCAGCAGCTTGGGGACACGGGGGGCTGGTCAGCCCCAGCATTTT.

The V call is TRBV11-3, the J call TRBJ2-1; TRBD2 matches 7 bases. V gave up 3 bases and J gave up 9 bases; unmatched junction bases: 5. The CDR3 is 13 amino acids. CDR1 and CDR2 from the germline V gene are SGHNT and YENEEA. In DNA, the CDR3 is TGTGCCAGCAGCTTGCTAGCTAGCGGTGAGCAGTTCTTC. Amino acids: CASSLLASGEQFF.

V and J are TRBV14 and TRBJ1-1; D gene ambiguous. The CDR3 consists of 15 residues. Germline loops: CDR1 SGHDN, CDR2 FVKESK. Between the trimmed V and J ends, which lost 1 base and 2 bases, there was a span of 11 bases. DNA of the CDR3: TGTGCCAGCAGCCAAGGCCCCGGGATAAACACTGAAGCTTTCTTT. This translates into CASSQGPGINTEAFF.

The chain carries TRBV7-2 and TRBJ1-6; the match to TRBD1 covers 7 bases. CDR3 length equals 14 residues. Germline CDR1 reads SGHTA; CDR2 reads FQGNSA. J lost 7 bases, V lost 2 bases, and 2 bases had no gene match. CDR3 in amino acids: CASSLRTGNSPLHF. CDR3 nucleotide sequence: TGTGCCAGCAGCTTAAGGACAGGCAATTCACCCCTCCACTTT.

About this clone itself: A junction boundary mismatches the germline segment, possibly from a read error. Other nucleotide sequences from this sample produce the same CDR3. This chain uses TRBV30 with TRBJ1-6; no definite D call. Per the germline V gene, CDR1 is GTSNPN and CDR2 is SVGIG (reference sequence). This CDR3 comprises 15 residues. The CDR3 reads CAWSSRSLGNSPLHF. Written as DNA, the CDR3 is TGTGCCTGGAGTTCACGGTCCCTGGGCAATTCCCCCCTCCACTTT.

This chain joins TRBV5-8 and TRBJ2-3; a weak D match, TRBD1 (6 bases). The germline V gene has CDR1 SGHTS and CDR2 YDEGEE. CDR3 length: 15 amino acids. The ends were cut back, 2 bases at V and 2 bases at J, with 12 bases in the middle. CDR3 sequence: CASSFPTGPTDTQYF. CDR3 sequence (DNA): TGTGCCAGCAGCTTCCCGACAGGCCCCACAGATACGCAGTATTTT.